This TCR beta chain was found in a study of blood T cells in healthy people across ages. The second PCR ran roughly 7 to 11 cycles with a sample-barcoded 5' primer and J-beta primers. TCRdb re-called the 5' RACE reads with MiXCR, one entry per CDR3 protein. The sample shows over a million distinct CDR3 sequences, 35% to 50% of them seen only once. Every sample gave at least 6 micrograms of total RNA when it was extracted. The study's findings and limits: Getting older went along with TCR beta diversity per million T cells dropping roughly linearly. Conclusively comparing naive with antigen-experienced cells was impossible with unsorted PBMCs.

This clonotype appeared a few times. Its antigen is still unknown. The CDR3 is made up of 13 amino acids. In germline, CDR1 is MNHEY, CDR2 SVGEGT. Trimming pared 2 bases from V and 2 bases from J, leaving 7 bases between. This clonotype was sampled from a woman aged 60-70 years in good health. Material: blood. This chain uses TRBV6-2 or TRBV6-3 with TRBJ2-7, with D possibly matching TRBD2 (6 bases). The CDR3 is CASSYAGPYEQYF. The CDR3 DNA sequence: TGTGCCAGCAGTTACGCGGGGCCCTACGAGCAGTACTTC.